The sequence of this T cell receptor (beta chain) was determined in a study of blood T cell repertoires in COVID-19. In the study overall: Samples representing acute and convalescent COVID-19 were sourced from the United States, Italy and Spain.

Authors' methods: Amplification of reference gene primers provided the estimated nucleated cell counts. TCRdb's table, derived via immunoSEQ multiplex PCR, lists solely in-frame clones and lacks some. Clonal size and the V and J genes are those of that table, whereas D and trimming came from the DNA. Here the sample spans approximately 86,000 clones, around four fifths being singletons. The sequencing input was peripheral blood. The sequence was obtained from a man in his fifties or sixties with acute or convalescent COVID-19.

The CDR3 reads CASSLGTGGSYEQYF. CDR3 sequence (DNA): TGTGCCAGCAGCTTAGGAACAGGGGGTAGCTACGAGCAGTACTTC. The rearrangement uses TRBV7-8 and TRBJ2-7, with 8 bases identical to TRBD1. In germline, CDR1 is SGHVS, CDR2 FQNEAQ. This CDR3 is 15 amino acids long. With V trimmed by 1 base and J by 3 bases, 5 bases remained unmatched. The whole variable domain, remainder taken from reference TRBV7-8 and TRBJ2-7, is GAGVSQSPRYKVAKRGQDVALRCDPISGHVSLFWYQQALGQGPEFLTYFQNEAQLDKSGLPSDRFFAERPEGSVSTLKIQRTQQEDSAVYLCASSLGTGGSYEQYFGPGTRLTVT.